This T cell receptor beta chain derives from a study of blood T cell repertoires in COVID-19. Looking at the study overall: Nucleic acid was either cDNA or gDNA, and it came from T cells, B-cell-depleted T cells, or PBMCs.

In the original analysis: Quantification of nucleated cells was approximated via reference gene primer amplification. Using immunoSEQ multiplex PCR, the repertoire was profiled, and TCRdb retains in-frame clones only, with some absent. V, J and clone size reflect that table, while D and trimming were determined from the DNA. The table has 140,000 to 150,000 clones, nearly 90% seen once. Only one count was recorded for this clone. Germline CDR1 is GTSNPN and CDR2 is SVGIG (reference sequence). CDR3 length: 11 residues. V was clipped by 2 bases and J by 3 bases, with 5 bases between them. The specimen sequenced was peripheral blood. The J gene is TRBJ2-7, the V gene TRBV30; unclear D gene. This sequence originates from a man aged 65 to 85 with acute or convalescent COVID-19. The DNA for the CDR3 is TGTGCCTGGAGTTACGGCTACGAGCAGTACTTC. Amino acids: CAWSYGYEQYF.